Below, 16 T cell receptor beta chains from the same sample are listed, as sequenced in a study of regulatory T cells in long-lasting Graves disease. The time point is: persistent/refractory GD, antithyroid drugs over 5 years with positive TRAb. With RNA extracted from PBMCs as input, the TCR library was made. HTBI primers from iRepertoire and Arm-PCR of CDR3 regions yielded the TCR beta libraries. TCRdb re-called the multiplex PCR reads through MiXCR, storing one row per CDR3 protein. The table includes some 440,000 distinct CDR3 sequences, 20% to 25% detected once. The sample was peripheral blood mononuclear cells (PBMCs), taken when the disease was refractory, from a patient treated with antithyroid drugs. These receptors all stem from a female donor with Graves disease.

The CDR3 nucleotides read TGTGCCAGCAGACAGACAGCCTATAATTCACCCCTCCACTTT. Translated, it gives CASRQTAYNSPLHF. The V and J genes are TRBV28 and TRBJ1-6; TRBD1 is a possible D gene (5 bases). Trimming took 6 bases from V and 2 from J, leaving 8 bases between them. This CDR3 comprises 14 residues. Per the germline V gene, CDR1 is MDHEN and CDR2 is SYDVKM.

This clonotype was seen ten or more times. The chain uses TRBV20-1 and TRBJ2-2; 13 nucleotides agree with TRBD2. Germline CDR1 reads DFQATT; CDR2 reads SNEGSKA (reference sequence). The CDR3 is 17 amino acids. The V and J ends lost 1 base and 7 bases, in that order; junction bases with no gene match: 9. Written as DNA, the CDR3 is TGCAGTGCTAGAGGCGGGGGACTAGCGGGATCTAACGGGGAGCTGTTTTTT. Translation: CSARGGGLAGSNGELFF.

This clonotype has at least ten counts. This chain connects TRBV28 to TRBJ2-2; the match to TRBD2 covers 11 bases. This CDR3 spans 15 amino acids. Germline CDR1 reads MDHEN; CDR2 reads SYDVKM. With 5 bases clipped from V and 3 bases from J, the junction kept 2 bases outside the gene matches. In DNA, the CDR3 is TGTGCCAGCAGTAGGGGACTAGCGGACACCGGGGAGCTGTTTTTT. Translation: CASSRGLADTGELFF.

A few counts support this clonotype. A junction end diverges from the germline sequence, so it may reflect a read error. V and J are TRBV9 and TRBJ2-5; 9 positions match TRBD2. The CDR3 extends over 17 amino acids. Germline CDR1 is SGDLS and CDR2 is YYNGEE. In DNA form, the CDR3 reads TGTGCCGGCAGCCCTCGGGCGGGAGGGCCGGAACAAGAGACCCAGTACTTC. This gives the protein CAGSPRAGGPEQETQYF.

V usage is TRBV18 and J usage is TRBJ1-3, with a possible D match to TRBD1 (5 bases). This CDR3 spans 17 amino acids. Germline V gene lookup returns CDR1 KGHSH and CDR2 LQKENI. Trimming pared 2 bases from V and 0 bases from J, leaving 14 bases between. DNA of the CDR3: TGTGCCAGCTCACCAAATAGCCGACAGAGCTCTGGAAACACCATATATTTT. Translated, it gives CASSPNSRQSSGNTIYF.

The table lists this clonotype with many counts. The V call is TRBV27, the J call TRBJ1-1; D is unresolved. The V gene's germline CDR1 is MNHEY and CDR2 SMNVEV (reference sequence). The CDR3 totals 15 residues. Trimming removed 5 bases at V and 1 base at J, with 14 bases between. CDR3 sequence: CASSALPTTNTEAFF. Here the CDR3 DNA reads TGTGCCAGCAGTGCGTTACCGACAACGAACACTGAAGCTTTCTTT.

This clonotype has at least ten counts. The V and J genes are TRBV7-8 and TRBJ2-7; 7 bases fit TRBD1. The trim removed 2 bases at V and 2 bases at J, leaving 6 bases unmatched. The CDR3 loop spans 15 amino acids. The germline CDR1 and CDR2 sequences are SGHVS and FQNEAQ. The CDR3 is CASSLRGQFPYEQYF. CDR3 sequence (DNA): TGTGCCAGCAGCTTACGGGGACAGTTCCCCTACGAGCAGTACTTC.

With regard to this clonotype: Given a much more abundant clone one base away, this may be a read error. V and J are TRBV6-2 or TRBV6-3 and TRBJ2-7; D gene uncertain. The CDR3 is 14 amino acids. Germline CDR1 MNHEY, CDR2 SVGEGT. V dropped 4 bases and J dropped 1 base, with 11 bases sitting between them. The CDR3 is CASSSPSPSYEQYF. DNA for the CDR3: TGTGCCAGCAGTTCCCCTTCCCCGTCCTACGAGCAGTACTTC.

At least ten counts were recorded for this clonotype. J is TRBJ1-5 and V is TRBV11-2, with TRBD1 matching over 7 bases. This CDR3 is 13 amino acids long. Germline V lookup: CDR1 SGHAT, CDR2 FQNNGV. The ends lost 4 bases at V and 7 bases at J; junction bases unmatched: 4. The CDR3 nucleotides read TGTGCCAGCAGCTCAGGGGGGAGGCAGCCCCAGCATTTT. Residues: CASSSGGRQPQHF.

This clonotype has a count of ten or more. The genes are TRBV3-1 and TRBJ2-5, with a weak D call TRBD1 (6 bases). This CDR3 is 16 amino acids long. The V gene lost 10 bases and the J gene lost 2 bases, with 23 bases spanning the gap. The germline V gene encodes CDR1 LGHDT and CDR2 YNNKEL (reference sequence). The CDR3 DNA reads TGTGCCACGCAAGCTCTGTGGCTAGGGGGACAAGAGACCCAGTACTTC. This translates into CATQALWLGGQETQYF.

This clonotype has a count of ten or more. At one of its ends the junction is not consistent with the germline gene, which may arise from a read error. This chain links TRBV5-1 with TRBJ2-3, with no clear D. This CDR3 has 12 residues. Germline V CDR1 and CDR2: SGHRS, YFSETQ. CDR3 sequence reads: CASSPTGDTQYF. CDR3 in DNA: TGTGCCAGCAGTCCTACCGGGGATACGCAGTATTTT.

The gene calls are TRBV20-1 and TRBJ2-6; D gene uncertain. The CDR3 has 13 residues. Germline lookup yields CDR1 DFQATT and CDR2 SNEGSKA (reference sequence). With 4 bases removed from V and 2 bases from J, the gap between germline ends came to 6 bases. The CDR3 DNA follows: TGCAGTGCTAATGAAGCTGGGGCCAACGTCCTGACTTTC. Translated: CSANEAGANVLTF.

This clonotype showed up many times. The chain uses TRBV12-3 or TRBV12-4 and TRBJ1-6, with no clear D. CDR3 size: 15 residues. Trimming removed 1 base at V and 5 bases at J, with 9 bases between. The CDR3, as DNA: TGTGCCAGCAGTTTAGGGGCGGCTAATAATTCACCCCTCCACTTT. It yields the protein CASSLGAANNSPLHF.

This sequence joins TRBV19 and TRBJ2-1; 10 bases fit TRBD2. CDR1 is LNHDA and CDR2 is SQIVND in the germline V gene (reference sequence). Trimming took 2 bases from V and 4 from J; bases not matched to a gene: 2. The CDR3 runs to 15 residues. The CDR3 region is CASSISSGGYNEQFF. CDR3 DNA sequence: TGTGCCAGTAGTATATCTAGCGGGGGTTACAATGAGCAGTTCTTC.

As for this clonotype: This sequence may be a read error, since a much larger clone differs from it by one base. The chain uses TRBV7-2 and TRBJ1-5; possible D gene TRBD1, 6 bases. Deletions cut 5 bases from V and 6 bases from J, with 23 bases between. CDR1 and CDR2 from the germline V gene are SGHTA and FQGNSA. The CDR3 extends over 17 amino acids. The CDR3 region has the DNA TGTGCCAGCAGCCCCAGTACGGGGACAAATCCTATTCAGCCCCAGCATTTT. Translation gives CASSPSTGTNPIQPQHF.

This clonotype occurred many times. J is TRBJ2-7 and V is TRBV2; 9 nucleotides align to TRBD1. Per the germline V gene, CDR1 is SNHLY and CDR2 is FYNNEI. This CDR3 contains 13 residues. The V and J ends lost 7 bases and 5 bases, in that order; junction bases with no gene match: 6. The CDR3 DNA sequence: TGTGCCAGCATGGGGACAGGGTTCCACGAGCAGTACTTC. Protein: CASMGTGFHEQYF.